This is a list of T cell receptor beta chains from one sample in a study of blood T cell repertoires in COVID-19. Clones were read by immunoSEQ multiplex PCR, and TCRdb kept only the in-frame ones, dropping some. The sample has hundreds of thousands of clones, over 75% seen once. Sample: peripheral blood. These receptor sequences come from a man in his fifties or sixties with COVID-19, enrolled during active disease. Each CDR3 is given with its conserved first and last residue.

v_call cdr3_aa
TRBV30 CAWSLGPIRLTGTDTQYF
TRBV6-5 CASSRFEGAAGELFF
TRBV6-5 CAVEGLYGYTF
TRBV30 CAYRDRVHTEAFF
TRBV5-1 CASSDGRVRGYTF
TRBV7-2 CASSLNTGANQPQHF
TRBV19 CASSPTGFWETQYF
TRBV6-4 CASQDRVTEAFF
TRBV5-1 CASSPRGGEETQYF
TRBV29-1 CSVSWTGYTGELFF
TRBV29-1 CSVEVTGVREKLFF
TRBV12-3/TRBV12-4 CAVQGRIYGYTF
TRBV5-4 CASSLVAWAATDTQYF
TRBV30 CAWRAPPRGPANEQFF
TRBV19 CASTGTGNQPQHF
TRBV7-6 CASSLGLQETQYF
TRBV5-6 CASSLGTGGLNTGELFF
TRBV7-2 CASSLSWGANEKLFF
TRBV5-1 CASRPDRANTEAFF
TRBV25-1 CASSGYSGGARYTGELFF
TRBV28 CASSSLRLYGYTF
TRBV2 CASSGQGQGSPLHF
TRBV7-2 CASSLTAGANNQPQHF
TRBV4-1 CASSHGGTSGTDTQYF
TRBV27 CASRRSGGRDYGYTF
TRBV7-9 CASSPTSGGYNEQFF
TRBV9 CASSATGGNENIQYF
TRBV5-4 CASSLGEAGGRTDTQYF
TRBV9 CASSVGTRDNEQFF
TRBV18 CASSPPAGSDEQYF
TRBV11-3 CASSRGGAGEQFF
TRBV4-3 CASSQDLITGANVLTF
TRBV10-2 CASSRGRGSPLHF
TRBV11-1 CATSTSGSSYNEQFF
TRBV3-1/TRBV3-2 CASSLTVNNSPLHF
TRBV4-2 CASSQGGPNEKLFF
TRBV5-1 CASSLGPGTGGLGYTF
TRBV18 CASSSRTGVSPLHF
TRBV14 CASSPRGFPGLAQETQYF
TRBV5-5 CASNLFRASGGGNEQFF
TRBV2 CASLGLAKNIQYF
TRBV30 CAWRDGHLNTEAFF
TRBV6-5 CASSPRDRPDYGYTF
TRBV5-1 CASSFDLAATQYF
TRBV27 CASSQTGAMYGYTF
TRBV7-9 CASSFSGTGGYEQYF
TRBV6-1 CASSEAAGLYEQYF
TRBV6-5 CASRGATGGEEKLFF
TRBV15 CATSRDWGQGLSEQFF
TRBV29-1 CSVVGGVQETQYF
TRBV4-3 CASSQDVNSNYGYTF
TRBV5-6 CASSLRQANYGYTF
TRBV14 CASRVRGGHTQYF
TRBV6-5 CASRTGSYNEQFF
TRBV11-2 CASGGGAGYGYTF
TRBV10-3 CAISDLRTGGNGNQPQHF
TRBV20-1 CSASSGTGELFF
TRBV28 CASSRGAYYEQYF